The following is a T cell receptor beta chain sequence with its context. Its antigen remains unknown. This specimen belongs to a study of graft-versus-host responses after intestinal transplantation. Repertoires were generated with immunoSEQ multiplex PCR, while TCRdb's copy carries only in-frame clones and drops some. The profile shows about 24,000 clones, 80% to 90% of them singletons. Study conclusions and caveats: Recipient bone marrow held GvH clones, some seen earlier in ileum or blood.

Per germline, CDR1 MNHEY and CDR2 SMNVEV (reference sequence). This CDR3 region has 10 residues. Deletions cut 10 bases from V and 4 bases from J, with 7 bases between. The V and J genes are TRBV27 and TRBJ2-5, with D perhaps TRBD2 (5 bases). The receptor comes from a human patient who received an intestinal transplant, so some T cells may come from the graft donor. The specimen comprised PBMCs, sampled nearly 470 days after intestinal transplant. CDR3 protein: CAIAGETQYF. In DNA, the CDR3 is TGTGCCATTGCGGGAGAGACCCAGTACTTC.